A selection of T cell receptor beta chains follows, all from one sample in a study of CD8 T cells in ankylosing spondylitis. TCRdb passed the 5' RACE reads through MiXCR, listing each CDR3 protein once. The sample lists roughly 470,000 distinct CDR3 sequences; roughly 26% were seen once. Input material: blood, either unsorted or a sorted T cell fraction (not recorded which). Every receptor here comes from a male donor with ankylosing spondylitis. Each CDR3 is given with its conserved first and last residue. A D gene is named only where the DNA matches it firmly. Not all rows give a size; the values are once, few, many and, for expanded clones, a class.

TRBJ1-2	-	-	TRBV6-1	CASREIYGYTF	TGTGCCAGCAGGGAGATCTATGGCTACACCTTC
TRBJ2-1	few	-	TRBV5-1	CASSFTTPSSYNEQFF	TGCGCCAGCAGCTTTACTACCCCCTCCTCCTACAATGAGCAGTTCTTC
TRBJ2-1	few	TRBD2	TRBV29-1	CSVRRGSEQFF	TGCAGCGTCCGGCGCGGGAGTGAGCAGTTCTTC
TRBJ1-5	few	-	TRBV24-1	CATSVRDQPQHF	TGTGCCACCAGTGTAAGAGATCAGCCCCAGCATTTT
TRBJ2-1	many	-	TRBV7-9	CASSLALRGEQFF	TGTGCCAGCAGCTTAGCGTTAAGAGGTGAGCAGTTCTTC
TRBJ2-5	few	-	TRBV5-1	CASSPTPGKETQYF	TGCGCCAGCAGCCCGACACCAGGAAAAGAGACCCAGTACTTC
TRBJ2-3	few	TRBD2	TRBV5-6	CASSFLAGSTDTQYF	TGTGCCAGCAGCTTCCTAGCGGGAAGCACAGATACGCAGTATTTT
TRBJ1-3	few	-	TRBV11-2	CASSLFQGYSGNTIYF	TGTGCCAGCAGCTTATTTCAGGGCTACTCTGGAAACACCATATATTTT
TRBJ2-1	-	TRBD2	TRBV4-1	CASSQDGRAEYNEQFF	TGCGCCAGCAGCCAAGACGGGAGGGCCGAGTACAATGAGCAGTTCTTC
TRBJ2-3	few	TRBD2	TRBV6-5	CASSSSGRGTDTQYF	TGTGCCAGCAGTTCGAGCGGGAGGGGGACAGATACGCAGTATTTT
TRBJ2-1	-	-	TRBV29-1	CSVDLGGGNEQFF	TGCAGCGTTGATCTAGGAGGGGGCAATGAGCAGTTCTTC
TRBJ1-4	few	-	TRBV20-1	CSAIQGIREKLFF	TGCAGTGCTATCCAGGGTATTCGTGAAAAACTGTTTTTT
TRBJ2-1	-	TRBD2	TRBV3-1	CASSQDMTSGRFSYNEQFF	TGTGCCAGCAGCCAAGATATGACTAGCGGTCGTTTTTCCTACAATGAGCAGTTCTTC
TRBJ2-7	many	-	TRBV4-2	CASSQGATGAEQYF	TGTGCCAGCAGCCAGGGAGCGACAGGAGCCGAGCAGTACTTC
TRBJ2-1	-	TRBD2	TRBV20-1	CSARGGRAGDYNEQFF	TGCAGTGCTAGAGGGGGACGAGCGGGAGACTACAATGAGCAGTTCTTC
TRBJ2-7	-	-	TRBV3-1	CASSRDRTYEQYF	TGTGCCAGCAGCCGAGATCGAACCTACGAGCAGTACTTC
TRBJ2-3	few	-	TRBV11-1	CASSFGGAENTDTQYF	TGTGCCAGCAGCTTTGGAGGGGCAGAAAACACAGATACGCAGTATTTT
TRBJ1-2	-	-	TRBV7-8	CASSLSGETYGYTF	TGTGCCAGCAGCCTGAGCGGCGAGACCTATGGCTACACCTTC
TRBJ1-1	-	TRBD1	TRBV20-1	CSARSQGARGTEAFF	TGCAGTGCTAGATCGCAGGGGGCCAGGGGCACTGAAGCTTTCTTT
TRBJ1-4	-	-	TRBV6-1	CASSELSGSTNEKLFF	TGTGCCAGCAGTGAATTGTCGGGGTCAACTAATGAAAAACTGTTTTTT
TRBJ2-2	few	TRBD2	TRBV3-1	CASSRLAGVNIGELFF	TGTGCCAGCAGCCGGCTAGCGGGAGTTAATATCGGGGAGCTGTTTTTT
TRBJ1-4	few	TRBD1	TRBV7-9	CASSQATGANEKLFF	TGTGCCAGCAGCCAAGCGACAGGGGCTAATGAAAAACTGTTTTTT
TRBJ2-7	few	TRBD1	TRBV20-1	CSVPYRGHQMGYEQYF	TGCAGTGTCCCATACAGGGGACACCAAATGGGCTACGAGCAGTACTTC
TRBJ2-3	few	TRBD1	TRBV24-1	CATSDFKGAADTQYF	TGTGCCACCAGTGATTTCAAGGGGGCTGCAGATACGCAGTATTTT
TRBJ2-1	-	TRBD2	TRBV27	CASSLSISRRAGEEQFF	TGTGCCAGCAGTTTATCGATTAGTAGGCGAGCGGGAGAGGAGCAGTTCTTC
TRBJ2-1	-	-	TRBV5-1	CASSPSGGPSYNEQFF	TGCGCCAGCAGCCCGTCGGGCGGCCCCTCCTACAATGAGCAGTTCTTC
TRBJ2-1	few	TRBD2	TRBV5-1	CASMLLLLAGANEQFF	TGCGCCAGCATGCTATTGCTACTAGCGGGCGCCAATGAGCAGTTCTTC
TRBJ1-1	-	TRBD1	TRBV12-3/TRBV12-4	CASSLQRQGEAFF	TGTGCCAGCAGTTTGCAGCGACAGGGAGAAGCTTTCTTT
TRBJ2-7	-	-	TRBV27	CASSGPTGLLGDLF	TGTGCCAGCAGCGGTCCGACAGGACTCCTCGGGGACCTCTTC
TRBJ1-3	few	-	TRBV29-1	CSVWIEPGNTIYF	TGCAGCGTTTGGATAGAGCCTGGAAACACCATATATTTT
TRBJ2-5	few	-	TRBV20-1	CSAREGGKETQYF	TGCAGTGCTAGAGAAGGGGGGAAAGAGACCCAGTACTTC
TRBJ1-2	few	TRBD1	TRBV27	CASSRAGGANYGYTF	TGTGCCAGCAGTCGCGCAGGGGGGGCTAACTATGGCTACACCTTC
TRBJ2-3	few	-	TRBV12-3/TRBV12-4	CASSLVLDTDTQYF	TGTGCCAGCAGTTTAGTACTAGACACAGATACGCAGTATTTT
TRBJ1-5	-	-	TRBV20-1	CSAASYGNQPQHF	TGCAGTGCTGCTTCGTACGGCAATCAGCCCCAGCATTTT
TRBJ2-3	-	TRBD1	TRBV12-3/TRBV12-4	CASSPGQGMTDTQYF	TGTGCCAGCAGTCCGGGACAGGGGATGACAGATACGCAGTATTTT
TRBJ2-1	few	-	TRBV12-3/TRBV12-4	CASSLVGGGDYNEQFF	TGTGCCAGCAGTTTAGTGGGCGGAGGGGACTACAATGAGCAGTTCTTC
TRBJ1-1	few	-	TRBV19	CASSIEGGVEAFF	TGTGCCAGTAGTATAGAAGGCGGAGTTGAAGCTTTCTTT